Each of the 17 T cell receptor beta chains below was sequenced from the same sample in a study of blood T cell repertoires in COVID-19. The data were produced by immunoSEQ multiplex PCR, yet TCRdb's version contains in-frame clones alone and is incomplete. This sample has some 240,000 clones, with around 81% found just once. Material for sequencing was peripheral blood. These receptors were taken from a woman aged 70-85 years with acute or convalescent COVID-19.

The V gene is TRBV5-8, the J gene TRBJ2-4, with D maybe TRBD2 (5 bases). The CDR3 is 10 residues long. Germline values: CDR1 SGHTS, CDR2 YDEGEE. V lost 7 bases and J 8 bases, leaving 7 bases between the germline ends. This CDR3 reads CASRGYIQYF. In nucleotides, the CDR3 is TGTGCCAGCCGCGGGTACATTCAGTACTTC.

This chain uses TRBV5-1 with TRBJ2-7, with TRBD1 matching 10 bases. Germline CDR1 SGHRS, CDR2 YFSETQ. This CDR3 comprises 15 residues. With V trimmed by 4 bases and J by 4 bases, 8 bases remained unmatched. CDR3 sequence: CASSRGQGGTYEQYF. As DNA, the CDR3 is TGCGCCAGCAGCCGTGGACAGGGGGGAACTTACGAGCAGTACTTC.

This clone was observed a single time. This chain connects TRBV19 to TRBJ1-1, with TRBD1 matching 9 bases. CDR1 and CDR2 from the germline V gene are LNHDA and SQIVND (reference sequence). V shed 6 bases, J shed 4 bases, and the junction held 6 bases outside the gene matches. The CDR3 has 14 residues. This CDR3 is CASSPTGGTTEAFF. The CDR3 nucleotides are TGTGCCAGTAGCCCTACAGGGGGCACCACTGAAGCTTTCTTT. Full variable domain (rest looked up from reference TRBV19 and TRBJ1-1): DGGITQSPKYLFRKEGQNVTLSCEQNLNHDAMYWYRQDPGQGLRLIYYSQIVNDFQKGDIAEGYSVSREKKESFPLTVTSAQKNPTAFYLCASSPTGGTTEAFFGQGTRLTVV.

The rearrangement uses TRBV7-2 and TRBJ2-2; D remains ambiguous. Germline V CDR1 and CDR2: SGHTA, FQGNSA. V was cut by 3 bases and J by 8 bases, with 13 bases left in between. The CDR3 runs 14 residues. CDR3 nucleotide sequence: TGTGCCAGCAGCTTCAGGTCCCCCAGGGGGGAGCTGTTTTTT. Translating it yields CASSFRSPRGELFF.

The J gene is TRBJ1-5, the V gene TRBV19, with a possible D match to TRBD1 (6 bases). Per germline, CDR1 LNHDA and CDR2 SQIVND (reference sequence). The V end lost 5 bases, the J end lost 0 bases, and 14 bases lay between the germline ends. This CDR3 is built from 16 residues. CDR3: CASSQRTAYSNQPQHF. CDR3 coding DNA: TGTGCCAGTAGTCAACGGACAGCTTATAGCAATCAGCCCCAGCATTTT.

This clone has only one observation. The rearrangement joins TRBV5-1 to TRBJ2-1; 9 bases are shared with TRBD2. J gave up 10 bases and V 2 bases, and 10 bases lay outside the gene matches. The CDR3 totals 15 residues. The germline V gene has CDR1 SGHRS and CDR2 YFSETQ. CDR3 DNA: TGCGCCAGCAGCTTCTCCGGCGGGCGGGGGGGAGAGCAGTTCTTC. Translated: CASSFSGGRGGEQFF.

The chain recombines TRBV6-5 with TRBJ1-6, with TRBD1 matching over 8 bases. CDR1 is MNHEY and CDR2 is SVGAGI in the germline V gene. The J segment lost 10 bases and the V segment lost 0 bases, leaving 5 bases of the junction unmatched. The CDR3 covers 15 residues. The CDR3 reads CASSYSGQDPSPLHF. CDR3 DNA sequence: TGTGCCAGCAGTTACTCGGGACAGGACCCGTCACCCCTCCACTTT.

This clone appeared a few times. V usage is TRBV6-2 or TRBV6-3 and J usage is TRBJ2-3; tentative D call: TRBD1 (5 bases). V shed 4 bases and J shed 5 bases, with 13 bases lying between them. The CDR3 totals 14 residues. CDR1 is MNHEY and CDR2 is SVGEGT in the germline V gene. This CDR3 is CASSLGVGVDTQYF. CDR3 DNA sequence: TGTGCCAGCAGTTTAGGGGTAGGTGTAGATACGCAGTATTTT.

The V call is TRBV18, the J call TRBJ1-5; D not resolved. The CDR3 is 14 residues long. Germline-derived CDR1 and CDR2 are KGHSH and LQKENI. Deletions cut 5 bases from V and 6 bases from J, with 14 bases between. CDR3 in amino acids: CASSEVSESQPQHF. The CDR3 DNA reads TGTGCCAGCTCAGAAGTTTCGGAGTCTCAGCCCCAGCATTTT. Looking up the rest from reference TRBV18 and TRBJ1-5 gives the full variable domain: NAGVMQNPRHLVRRRGQEARLRCSPMKGHSHVYWYRQLPEEGLKFMVYLQKENIIDESGMPKERFSAEFPKEGPSILRIQQVVRGDSAAYFCASSEVSESQPQHFGDGTRLSIL.

This clone was counted only a few times. The gene calls are TRBV27 and TRBJ1-2, with 7 bases that match TRBD1. The CDR3 runs 14 residues. V lost 0 bases, J lost 7 bases, and 5 bases stayed unmatched. Germline lookup yields CDR1 MNHEY and CDR2 SMNVEV (reference sequence). Here the CDR3 reads CASSLSAGGRGYTF. The CDR3 DNA is TGTGCCAGCAGTTTATCAGCAGGGGGACGTGGCTACACCTTC.

The chain couples TRBV9 to TRBJ2-5; 9 bases are shared with TRBD2. CDR1 SGDLS and CDR2 YYNGEE come from the germline V gene. Germline trimming cut 0 bases from V and 6 bases from J; bases unmatched to any gene: 9. This CDR3 spans 16 amino acids. In nucleotides, the CDR3 is TGTGCCAGCAGCGTAGCAAGCGGGGGGCCCGGACAGACCCAGTACTTC. As protein: CASSVASGGPGQTQYF.

In this sample, this clone turned up a few times. The chain has TRBV5-1 and TRBJ1-1; a weak D match, TRBD1 (5 bases). Germline lookup yields CDR1 SGHRS and CDR2 YFSETQ. Trimming took off 4 bases at V and 6 bases at J, with 13 bases between the two ends. This CDR3 is built from 13 residues. CDR3: CASSPEGRAEAFF. CDR3 DNA: TGCGCCAGCAGCCCGGAGGGGAGGGCTGAAGCTTTCTTT.

This CDR3 reads CASSPWGDTEAFF. The CDR3 DNA reads TGTGCCAGCAGTCCTTGGGGGGACACTGAAGCTTTCTTT. The V and J genes are TRBV12-3 or TRBV12-4 and TRBJ1-1; D may be TRBD1 (5 bases). The CDR3 consists of 13 residues. With 5 bases removed from V and 3 bases from J, the gap between germline ends came to 10 bases.

The V call is TRBV6-5, the J call TRBJ1-6; D is uncertain. Germline CDR1 and CDR2: MNHEY and SVGAGI. CDR3 length equals 15 residues. Trimming cost V 0 bases and J 10 bases, with 13 bases left between them. DNA for the CDR3: TGTGCCAGCAGTTACTCGACGCCCTCTAGATCACCCCTCCACTTT. Translating it yields CASSYSTPSRSPLHF.

The chain links TRBV5-1 to TRBJ2-5; 10 bases agree with TRBD2. Germline values: CDR1 SGHRS, CDR2 YFSETQ. There are 15 residues in the CDR3. V lost 2 bases to trimming and J lost 3 bases; unmatched junction nucleotides: 4. The CDR3 bases are TGCGCCAGCAGCTTTTCAGCGGGGGGGAAAGAGACCCAGTACTTC. Its protein is CASSFSAGGKETQYF.

The rearrangement links TRBV5-1 to TRBJ1-4, with 8 bases that match TRBD1. Unmatched junction bases numbered 8, after V lost 5 bases and J lost 5 bases. Germline CDR1 is SGHRS and CDR2 is YFSETQ. The CDR3 loop spans 15 amino acids. CDR3 coding DNA: TGCGCCAGCAGTCGCGACAGGGGCGGAAATGAAAAACTGTTTTTT. This translates into CASSRDRGGNEKLFF.

The chain joins TRBV5-6 to TRBJ2-5; 8 bases line up with TRBD1. The V gene end was trimmed by 1 base and the J gene end by 5 bases; junction bases not matched to a gene: 7. CDR1 and CDR2 (germline): SGHDT, YYEEEE. The CDR3 sequence is 15 residues long. This chain's CDR3 is CASSLFSGGWETQYF. The CDR3 nucleotides read TGTGCCAGCAGCTTGTTTTCAGGGGGCTGGGAGACCCAGTACTTC.